This T cell receptor beta chain was identified in a study of cytomegalovirus exposure and HLA in healthy donors (dated 2017 in TCRdb). Study-wide context: In an earlier analysis of several hundred of the donors, roughly 300 Gb of sequence data and 90 million to 120 million unique TCR beta sequences from 180 million or so T cells were reported. Roughly 310 gigabases of sequencing data and 80 million or so unique TCR sequences were included in an early release covering about 600 HLA-typed donors. Of the roughly 410 genotyped donors, 65% to 90% were placed in the genetic ancestry cluster associated with self-reported Caucasian donors. The study aimed to test whether signatures of past pathogen exposure could be identified by cataloging public T cell receptors. The T cell repertoires of around 730 subjects were profiled by immunosequencing and related to cytomegalovirus serostatus. In addition to the first cohort of hundreds of subjects, a separate validation cohort of approximately 130 different subjects was used. To predict cytomegalovirus infection status, the study brought together high-throughput TCR immunosequencing, statistical association of individual TCRs with disease status, and machine learning. A later analysis re-analyzed previously published TCR beta repertoires from 650 to 800 donors and added high-resolution HLA genotyping to study TCR occurrence patterns. Rather than drawing on any new phenotypic data, the later analysis identified candidate immune exposures from TCR beta sequences and the way those sequences occurred across donors. An earlier analysis of approximately 640 of the donors applied high-throughput TCR beta sequencing to assess whether each TCR beta V gene segment acted as functional or pseudogenic. Donor age, sex, ethnicity and CMV serostatus were collected together with the repertoire data. A later genetic analysis used genome-wide SNP genotypes for about 55% of the 666 donors, treating that subset as a discovery cohort. Every discovery cohort repertoire had been produced on one sequencing platform. HLA typing included class I and class II loci at four-digit resolution. Typing coverage differed by locus: A, B, C, DRB1 and DQB1 were typed in about 629-630 donors, DQA1 in about 550, DPA1 in 600 to 610, and DPB1 in around 440. Because of strong linkage in the cohort, five DR-DQ haplotypes were treated as single units for association and clustering. Among 350 to 400 genotyped donors of the cohort, an average of about 240,000 unique TCR beta nucleotide sequences were sequenced per donor, approximately 20% of them non-productive.

Note on this clone: Its antigen remains unidentified. No quality values exist for individual bases; no much larger clone is one base distant.

Libraries were constructed by the immunoSEQ multiplex PCR assay. For the multiplex PCR, a mixture combining 60 forward primers for TCR Vbeta segments and 13 reverse primers for TCR Jbeta segments was used. The CDR3 region of rearranged TCR beta genes was amplified from genomic DNA with a multiplex PCR assay. On the Illumina HiSeq System, the amplified TCR beta libraries were sequenced as 87-base-pair reads. On the study's bioinformatics: In a later analysis, 70 million to 95 million unique TCR beta chains were counted across the roughly 610 repertoires, and roughly 10 million of these chains were shared by at least two donors. Raw reads were error-corrected and collapsed into unique sequences with a nearest-neighbor algorithm that merged closely related sequences to remove PCR and sequencing errors. V, D and J gene segments were assigned by aligning CDR3 sequences to IMGT reference sequences. Each retained sequence needed at least a six-nucleotide match to both a V gene segment and a J gene segment. A rearrangement counted as productive if the CDR3 had no stop codons and remained in frame with V and J, and every other rearrangement counted as non-productive. CDR3 was defined according to IMGT convention as the region running from the second conserved V-encoded cysteine to the conserved J-encoded phenylalanine. In an earlier analysis of approximately 590 of the donors, sequences lacking an unambiguous match to a single V gene segment were excluded. In an earlier analysis of approximately 550 of the donors, V segments were called functional above 56.7% productive rearrangements and were called segregating when the between-donor standard deviation exceeded 5%. A statistical classification framework was built for diagnosing cytomegalovirus status from the catalog of TCR beta chain sequences. A later analysis assigned V and J genes by comparing TCR nucleotide sequences with IMGT/GENE-DB human TR gene sequences. A later analysis assigned CDR3 sequences and most-parsimonious VDJ recombination scenarios with the TCRdist pipeline. A later analysis defined each TCR beta chain by its CDR3 amino acid sequence plus V-gene family, and excluded reads lacking a unique V-gene family. To address suspected cross-contamination and a sequencing artifact, a later analysis removed under 600 highly shared, low-generation-probability nucleotide sequences. A later analysis calculated a clonal expansion index for each public chain from normalized within-repertoire ranks of inferred template counts. In a later analysis, generation probabilities were computed with a VDJ recombination model fitted to out-of-frame rearrangements, and the resulting probabilities were checked against IGoR. In a later analysis, TCR-TCR, TCR-HLA and TCR-CMV co-occurrence was scored with hypergeometric tests, and a repertoire-size bias correction was applied to TCR pairs. To estimate false discovery rates, a later analysis permuted the HLA or CMV assignments 20 times. In a later analysis, co-occurring TCRs were grouped using DBSCAN, with TCRdist sequence similarity added in when clustering inside HLA-allele-positive subsets. Co-occurrence clustering excluded repertoires with fewer than 30,000 or more than 120,000 public chains, plus five with anomalous nucleotide sharing. TCRdb re-hosts the immuneACCESS table, in-frame sequences only. Its copies lack some clones; in the studies checked, an unresolved V gene accounts for under half of them, and the cause for the rest is not known. D and trimming come from the DNA, and the V and J calls and clone size come from that table. The sample contains tens of thousands of clones, around 82% of them found a single time. Clones ranked in the top ten supply about 6.5% of the sample.

CDR1 and CDR2, looked up from the germline V gene, are SGHRS and YFSETQ. The CDR3 measures 17 amino acids from cysteine to phenylalanine. The kept DNA is CDR3 alone, 51 bases in frame from the first base. Trimming costs V 0 bases and J 0 bases, and their ends lie 12 bases apart. Results and caveats for the whole study, not just this receptor: This cohort had only TCR beta chains sequenced, and the lack of alpha or paired-chain data limited which features could be detected. According to a later analysis, TCR association rates differed among HLA loci, with DRB1 alleles showing the most associated TCRs and HLA-C alleles showing the fewest. The authors suggested that the approach could potentially be extended to other disease states and immunological phenotypes. Most TCR sequences were observed very rarely across donors, whereas some public TCRs were present in many individuals. A total of 164 TCR beta chains were listed by the study as associated with cytomegalovirus. In a later analysis, 16,951 TCR beta sequences were associated with specific HLA alleles at a false discovery rate of 0.05. According to a later analysis, most CMV-associated TCR beta chains appeared to be HLA-restricted, and the HLA associations seemed to be driven largely by CMV exposure. A later analysis reported that several top co-occurrence clusters appeared linked to parvovirus B19, influenza, CMV and Epstein-Barr virus. HLA typing was unavailable for some donors at each locus, so association tests used only the typed subset. Correlated functional status among segregating V segments might be attributable to linkage disequilibrium, but an unknown experimental factor could not be ruled out. Because counts were too low, about 18 rarely observed V segments, including chromosome 9 orphons, were left out of the earlier analysis of some 640 of the donors. A cluster of highly shared sequence variants was judged likely to be a technical artifact of the sequencing pipeline. A few of the identified cytomegalovirus-associated TCR beta chains were confirmed in vitro to be specific for cytomegalovirus antigens. In an earlier analysis of around 500 of the donors, most TCR beta V segments appeared in productive rearrangements about 87% or about 30% of the time, broadly matching IMGT annotations. According to a later genetic analysis, donors in an Asian-associated ancestry cluster had fewer N-insertions in productive TCRs than the approximately 700-donor mean. When HLA alleles, especially DR and DQ, strongly co-occurred, TCR associations were difficult to assign to individual alleles. For the cohort, immune exposure information was limited to CMV serostatus. In a later analysis, HLA-associated TCR beta chains showed more clonal expansion and lower generation probabilities than non-associated chains that were equally common. A further reported finding was that TCR beta sequences accurately predicted the HLA-A and HLA-B alleles for most subjects in the first cohort. An association between a missense DCLRE1C variant and V-gene and J-gene trimming of TCR beta chains was found in a later genetic analysis and replicated in an independent cohort. Cytomegalovirus status was reported to be diagnosed by the classifier with high specificity and sensitivity in both the original and validation cohorts. Some IMGT-functional V segments, including TRBV6-2 and TRBV6-3, could not be distinguished by the 87-base-pair reads and were therefore excluded. Presence/absence analyses assumed roughly uniform sequencing depth across donors, an assumption that may not hold.

The cohort comprised 666 healthy bone marrow donors. All cohort members were sampled while nominally healthy, although unrecorded immune exposures were likely present. The donor tested CMV seronegative, placing the donor among the roughly 350 seronegative members of the cohort. A peripheral blood sample was provided by each donor, and peripheral blood mononuclear cells were used for TCR beta sequencing. The Qiagen DNeasy Blood Extraction Kit was used to extract genomic DNA from the blood cell samples. The chain employs TRBV5-1 and TRBJ1-4; the D gene cannot be resolved reliably. Specimen: PBMCs. The sequence derives from a male donor in good health and CMV-seronegative. The DNA is as follows: TGCGCCAGCAGCTTGGATAGCCACGCTTCAACTAATGAAAAACTGTTTTTT. This translates into CASSLDSHASTNEKLFF.